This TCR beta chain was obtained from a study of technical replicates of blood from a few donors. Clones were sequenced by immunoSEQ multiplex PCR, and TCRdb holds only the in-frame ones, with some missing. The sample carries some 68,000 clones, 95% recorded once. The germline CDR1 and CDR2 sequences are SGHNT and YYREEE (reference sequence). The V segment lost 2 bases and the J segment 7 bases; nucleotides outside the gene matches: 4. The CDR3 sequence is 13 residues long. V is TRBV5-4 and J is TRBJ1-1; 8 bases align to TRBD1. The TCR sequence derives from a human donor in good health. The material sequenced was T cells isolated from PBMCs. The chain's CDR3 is CASSFQGAGEAFF. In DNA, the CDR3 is TGTGCCAGCAGCTTTCAGGGGGCGGGTGAAGCTTTCTTT.